Below, 30 T cell receptor beta chains from the same sample are listed, as sequenced in a study of T cells in Graves' hyperthyroidism and ophthalmopathy. There were TCR beta CDR3 regions amplified from RNA transcripts. The primer set for the first-round RT-PCR of the TCR CDR3 was HTBI. One entry per CDR3 protein, called by TCRdb with MiXCR from the multiplex PCR reads. The sample consists of about half a million distinct CDR3 sequences, roughly 25% of them appearing once. The sample comprised blood. The source of these receptors is a woman aged 25 to 39 with Graves' ophthalmopathy.

This clonotype has ten or more counts. The chain is built from TRBV5-1 and TRBJ2-7; D possibly uses TRBD1 or TRBD2 (5 bases each). The CDR3 is made up of 13 amino acids. V was pared by 3 bases and J by 5 bases, with 12 bases between. Germline assignment: CDR1 SGHRS and CDR2 YFSETQ. The CDR3 bases are TGCGCCAGCAGCTGGGGGAGACTGGACGAGCAGTACTTC. Translation: CASSWGRLDEQYF.

This clonotype has ten or more counts. V and J are TRBV7-8 and TRBJ2-2, with 11 nucleotides matching TRBD2. CDR1 is SGHVS and CDR2 is FQNEAQ in the germline V gene. V shed 1 base and J 3 bases; nucleotides not matched to a gene: 7. The CDR3 is 18 residues long. In DNA form, the CDR3 reads TGTGCCAGCAGCTTAGTCCTAGCGGGAGGAAGGTACACCGGGGAGCTGTTTTTT. Protein sequence: CASSLVLAGGRYTGELFF.

This clonotype occurred many times. The chain links TRBV6-2 or TRBV6-3 to TRBJ2-7, with no clear D. Trimming took 10 bases from V and 2 from J, leaving 9 bases between them. This CDR3 contains 11 residues. Germline CDR1 and CDR2: MNHEY and SVGEGT. The CDR3 is CATQTAYEQYF. For the CDR3, the DNA is TGTGCCACCCAGACCGCCTACGAGCAGTACTTC.

This clonotype was observed a few times. J is TRBJ2-5 and V is TRBV11-1; D gene ambiguous. Germline V lookup: CDR1 SGHAT, CDR2 FQDESV (reference sequence). Trimming pared 8 bases from V and 5 bases from J, leaving 15 bases between. The CDR3 spans 13 residues. The CDR3 DNA reads as TGTGCCAGCGGACGTCGCTTATTGGAGACCCAGTACTTC. This gives the protein CASGRRLLETQYF.

The V gene is TRBV19, the J gene TRBJ1-3; 7 nucleotides match TRBD1. The CDR3 is 16 residues long. Germline V gives CDR1 LNHDA, CDR2 SQIVND (reference sequence). V was pared by 3 bases and J by 1 base, with 6 bases of the junction left unmatched. CDR3 bases: TGTGCCAGTAGTATTCGGGGACAGCTTTCTGGAAACACCATATATTTT. Its protein product is CASSIRGQLSGNTIYF.

In this sample, this clonotype turned up a few times. This CDR3 reads CASIPGLNTGELFF. The CDR3 DNA reads as TGTGCCAGCATCCCGGGACTCAACACCGGGGAGCTGTTTTTT. The V and J genes are TRBV2 and TRBJ2-2, with a possible D match to TRBD2 (6 bases). V was shortened by 7 bases and J by 2 bases, with 11 bases between the two germline ends. This CDR3 is 14 amino acids long. The V gene's germline CDR1 is SNHLY and CDR2 FYNNEI.

As to this clonotype: Being one base from a much bigger clone, this may be a read error. The chain has TRBV29-1 and TRBJ2-7, with 10 bases identical to TRBD2. CDR3 length: 13 residues. Germline V gene lookup returns CDR1 SQVTM and CDR2 ANQGSEA. The CDR3 DNA follows: TGCCGCGTTGACAGCGGGGGGGCCTACGAGCAGTACTTC. Its translation: CRVDSGGAYEQYF.

This clonotype was counted between two and nine times. The V gene is TRBV11-2, the J gene TRBJ1-1; the D gene is possibly TRBD1 (5 bases). CDR1 and CDR2 (germline): SGHAT, FQNNGV. Trimming removed 2 bases from V and 2 bases from J, with 9 bases in between. This CDR3 has 14 residues. CDR3 amino acids: CASSLMGTNTEAFF. The CDR3 DNA is TGTGCCAGCAGCTTAATGGGGACTAACACTGAAGCTTTCTTT.

The chain links TRBV18 to TRBJ2-1, with a tentative D call TRBD1 (6 bases). The V and J ends lost 6 bases and 4 bases respectively, with 13 bases between them. Germline V CDR1 and CDR2: KGHSH, LQKENI. The CDR3 covers 14 residues. The CDR3 here is CASSAGTPYNEQFF. The CDR3 region has the DNA TGTGCCAGCTCGGCAGGGACACCGTACAATGAGCAGTTCTTC.

The chain uses TRBV2 and TRBJ1-2, with D unclear. CDR3 length: 14 amino acids. From germline, CDR1 is SNHLY and CDR2 FYNNEI. The V gene lost 6 bases and the J gene lost 3 bases, with 14 bases spanning the gap. The CDR3 sequence: CASRSGYWDYGYTF. DNA of the CDR3: TGTGCCAGCAGATCAGGTTACTGGGACTATGGCTACACCTTC.

This clonotype was detected ten times or more. The J gene is TRBJ1-1, the V gene TRBV6-1; D is unclear. The length of the CDR3 is 13 residues. V was trimmed by 4 bases and J by 6 bases, leaving 12 bases between them. Germline V lookup: CDR1 MNHNS, CDR2 SASEGT. The CDR3 DNA sequence: TGTGCCAGCAGTGTATACAGTTCCTCTGAAGCTTTCTTT. It is translated as CASSVYSSSEAFF.

This clonotype was seen ten or more times. One end of the junction does not line up with germline, which may come from a read error. The rearrangement joins TRBV12-3 or TRBV12-4 to TRBJ1-5, with TRBD1 as a possible D gene (5 bases). CDR3 size: 17 residues. CDR3 DNA sequence: TGTGCCAGCAGCACTACTCCGGGACTCGGTAGCAATCAGTCCCAGCATTTT. This sequence encodes CASSTTPGLGSNQSQHF.

This clonotype was seen many times. The gene calls are TRBV10-1 and TRBJ2-3, with D perhaps given as TRBD1 or TRBD2 (5 bases each). Trimming shortened V by 0 bases and J by 5 bases, and 6 bases separated the two germline ends. Germline assignment: CDR1 WNHNN and CDR2 SYGVQD (reference sequence). The CDR3 contains 13 residues. The CDR3 loop reads CASSESGEDTQYF. For the CDR3, the DNA is TGCGCCAGCAGTGAGTCGGGGGAAGATACGCAGTATTTT.

This clonotype was counted many times. The chain recombines TRBV11-2 with TRBJ2-5; D gene ambiguous. The V gene's germline CDR1 is SGHAT and CDR2 FQNNGV. CDR3 size: 14 residues. V lost 3 bases, J lost 0 bases, and 8 bases lay in between. The CDR3 reads CASSFAANQETQYF. As DNA, the CDR3 is TGTGCCAGCAGCTTCGCGGCTAACCAAGAGACCCAGTACTTC.

This clonotype was found a few times. The CDR3: CASRTGTGAFDYTF. CDR3 bases: TGTGCCAGCAGGACCGGGACAGGGGCTTTTGACTACACCTTC. The V and J genes are TRBV28 and TRBJ1-2; TRBD1 matches at 10 bases. From germline, CDR1 is MDHEN and CDR2 SYDVKM. Unmatched junction bases numbered 11, after V lost 6 bases and J lost 10 bases. The CDR3 totals 14 residues.

The V call is TRBV10-3, the J call TRBJ2-5; 10 bases agree with TRBD2. The V gene's germline CDR1 is ENHRY and CDR2 SYGVKD. The CDR3 is 16 amino acids. V trimming: 5 bases; J trimming: 5 bases; junction bases outside the gene matches: 11. The CDR3 loop reads CAISPSSGGSSETQYF. The CDR3 DNA is TGTGCCATCAGTCCTAGTAGCGGGGGGAGTTCGGAGACCCAGTACTTC.

This clonotype was recorded at least ten times. The chain has TRBV6-2 or TRBV6-3 and TRBJ2-2, with 14 bases fitting TRBD2. The V gene's germline CDR1 is MNHEY and CDR2 SVGEGT. This CDR3 spans 18 amino acids. V trimming: 2 bases; J trimming: 5 bases; junction bases outside the gene matches: 7. The CDR3 nucleotides read TGTGCCAGCAGTTACAATCCCGGGACTAGCGGGGGAACCGGGGAGCTGTTTTTT. Its protein product is CASSYNPGTSGGTGELFF.

In this sample, this clonotype turned up many times. This chain connects TRBV7-2 to TRBJ2-5; D is perhaps TRBD2 (5 bases). From germline, CDR1 is SGHTA and CDR2 FQGNSA. The CDR3 loop spans 14 amino acids. The V end lost 2 bases, the J end lost 1 base, and 8 bases lay between the germline ends. The CDR3: CASSLRGFQETQYF. In DNA, the CDR3 is TGTGCCAGCAGCTTACGGGGATTCCAAGAGACCCAGTACTTC.

There are a few counts of this clonotype. The chain uses TRBV19 and TRBJ1-5; a weak D match, TRBD1 (6 bases). From germline, CDR1 is LNHDA and CDR2 SQIVND (reference sequence). The CDR3 has 12 residues. Trimming pared 6 bases from V and 5 bases from J, leaving 8 bases between. The CDR3 DNA reads as TGTGCCAGTAGACAGGGTTATCAGCCCCAGCATTTT. Protein sequence: CASRQGYQPQHF.

The chain carries TRBV11-2 and TRBJ2-5; 11 nucleotides agree with TRBD2. The germline gives CDR1 SGHAT, CDR2 FQNNGV. The CDR3 runs to 16 residues. The trim removed 2 bases at V and 3 bases at J, leaving 5 bases unmatched. The CDR3 is CASSLRLAGNKETQYF. The CDR3 DNA is TGTGCCAGCAGCTTAAGACTAGCGGGGAACAAAGAGACCCAGTACTTC.

This clonotype was seen at least ten times. This chain uses TRBV7-3 with TRBJ1-1, with D maybe TRBD1 (6 bases). The CDR3 runs 13 residues. Germline CDR1 is SGHTA and CDR2 is FQGTGA. Trimming took off 4 bases at V and 4 bases at J, with 10 bases between the two ends. The CDR3 is CASSSQGSTEAFF. As DNA, the CDR3 is TGTGCCAGCAGCTCACAGGGCAGCACTGAAGCTTTCTTT.

This clonotype was seen a handful of times. The rearrangement joins TRBV9 to TRBJ1-3; perhaps TRBD1 as D (5 bases). The germline V gene has CDR1 SGDLS and CDR2 YYNGEE. The germline V and J ends were trimmed by 4 bases and 3 bases, with 17 bases remaining between them. The CDR3 has 16 residues. The CDR3 DNA reads as TGTGCCAGCAGCCCCTCGGCAGGGTGGAGTGGAAACACCATATATTTT. Its protein is CASSPSAGWSGNTIYF.

This clonotype was found many times. The chain is built from TRBV7-2 and TRBJ1-3; D possibly corresponds to TRBD1 (6 bases). Germline assignment: CDR1 SGHTA and CDR2 FQGNSA. This CDR3 has 15 residues. The germline V and J ends were trimmed by 7 bases and 4 bases, with 17 bases remaining between them. The CDR3 DNA reads TGTGCCAGCACCCATGCCCCAGGGGTCGGAAACACCATATATTTT. This gives the protein CASTHAPGVGNTIYF.

J is TRBJ1-2 and V is TRBV25-1; 9 bases agree with TRBD1. The V gene end was trimmed by 6 bases and the J gene end by 2 bases; junction bases not matched to a gene: 7. The CDR3 runs to 15 residues. Germline V gene lookup returns CDR1 MGHDK and CDR2 SYGVNS. The CDR3, as DNA: TGTGCCAGCAGCGTTGAGGGACAGGGAAACTATGGCTACACCTTC. This codes for CASSVEGQGNYGYTF.

A few counts support this clonotype. This chain uses TRBV5-1 with TRBJ2-5; no firm D call. This CDR3 comprises 14 residues. The V and J ends lost 2 bases and 5 bases respectively, with 13 bases between them. Germline CDR1 is SGHRS and CDR2 is YFSETQ. The CDR3: CASSLSGQSETQYF. The CDR3 DNA follows: TGCGCCAGCAGCTTATCGGGCCAATCGGAGACCCAGTACTTC.

This clonotype was counted a few times. This chain joins TRBV6-1 and TRBJ1-2; D is possibly TRBD1 (6 bases). The germline V gene has CDR1 MNHNS and CDR2 SASEGT. V was trimmed by 6 bases and J by 5 bases, leaving 16 bases between them. The CDR3 totals 14 residues. The CDR3 spells CASRNQVDRYGYTF. Here the CDR3 DNA reads TGTGCCAGCAGGAACCAAGTCGACAGGTATGGCTACACCTTC.

The table lists this clonotype with many counts. The rearrangement uses TRBV7-2 and TRBJ1-1, with a possible D match to TRBD1 (5 bases). Germline V gene data show CDR1 as SGHTA and CDR2 as FQGNSA. The CDR3 consists of 15 residues. Trimming shortened V by 1 base and J by 2 bases, and 11 bases separated the two germline ends. CDR3 nucleotide sequence: TGTGCCAGCAGCTTAGTGTCAGGGATTAACACTGAAGCTTTCTTT. As protein: CASSLVSGINTEAFF.

This clonotype was observed at least ten times. The chain recombines TRBV2 with TRBJ2-5; D might be TRBD2 (6 bases). V lost 6 bases, J lost 3 bases, and 11 bases lay in between. This CDR3 spans 13 amino acids. The V gene's germline CDR1 is SNHLY and CDR2 FYNNEI. Written as DNA, the CDR3 is TGTGCCAGCAGCGGGGACTTAGAAGAGACCCAGTACTTC. This sequence encodes CASSGDLEETQYF.

This clonotype was observed many times. The chain recombines TRBV12-3 or TRBV12-4 with TRBJ2-5; 7 bases map to TRBD2. V trimming: 5 bases; J trimming: 5 bases; junction bases outside the gene matches: 8. This CDR3 region has 14 residues. The CDR3 sequence is CASSREEGVETQYF. CDR3 bases: TGTGCCAGCAGTCGGGAGGAAGGGGTTGAGACCCAGTACTTC.

This clonotype came up many times. The genes are TRBV9 and TRBJ1-2; D unresolved. The germline V gene has CDR1 SGDLS and CDR2 YYNGEE. The V end lost 1 base, the J end lost 2 bases, and 12 bases lay between the germline ends. The CDR3 runs 15 residues. This CDR3 reads CASSVSGTFNYGYTF. Here the CDR3 DNA reads TGTGCCAGCAGCGTATCGGGCACGTTCAACTATGGCTACACCTTC.